This T cell receptor (beta chain) was sequenced during a study of cytomegalovirus exposure and HLA in healthy donors (TCRdb year 2017). The study in broad terms: An earlier analysis of approximately 640 of the donors reported 250 to 300 Gb of sequence data and roughly 100 million unique TCR beta sequences from about 200 million T cells. About 280 gigabases of sequencing data and roughly 80 million unique TCR sequences made up an early release that covered 640 HLA-typed donors. The genetic ancestry cluster associated with self-reported Caucasian donors included 81% of the approximately 430 genotyped donors. The aim of the study was to test whether cataloging public T cell receptors could identify signatures of past pathogen exposure. The study profiled the T cell repertoires of about 720 subjects by immunosequencing and related them to cytomegalovirus serostatus. In addition to the first cohort of 666 subjects, a separate validation cohort of under 150 different subjects was used. The study combined high-throughput TCR immunosequencing, statistical association of individual TCRs with disease status, and machine learning to predict cytomegalovirus infection status. A later analysis re-analyzed previously published TCR beta repertoires from 600 to 850 donors and added high-resolution HLA genotyping to study TCR occurrence patterns. The later analysis used no new phenotypic data to find candidate immune exposures, relying instead on TCR beta sequences and their occurrence across donors. To decide whether each TCR beta V gene segment behaved as functional or pseudogenic, an earlier analysis of 587 of the donors relied on high-throughput TCR beta sequencing. Donor age, sex, ethnicity and CMV serostatus were compiled alongside the repertoire data. A later genetic analysis took genome-wide SNP genotypes for about 55% of the roughly 670 donors and used that subset as a discovery cohort. Every repertoire in the discovery cohort had been generated on one and the same sequencing platform. Both class I and class II loci were covered by HLA typing, at four-digit resolution. Typing coverage differed by locus: A, B, C, DRB1 and DQB1 were typed in about 620-640 donors, DQA1 in 522, DPA1 in 600 to 610, and DPB1 in 450 to 480. Four or five DR-DQ haplotypes were treated as single units for association and clustering because of strong linkage in the cohort. On average, 235,054 unique TCR beta nucleotide sequences were sequenced per donor among several hundred genotyped donors of the cohort, with 15% to 20% of those sequences being non-productive.

Results and caveats for the whole study, not just this receptor: Compared with equally common non-associated chains, HLA-associated TCR beta chains in a later analysis were more clonally expanded and had lower generation probabilities. Some IMGT-functional V segments, including TRBV6-2 and TRBV6-3, could not be distinguished by the 87-base-pair reads and were therefore excluded. An association between a missense DCLRE1C variant and V-gene and J-gene trimming of TCR beta chains was found in a later genetic analysis and replicated in an independent cohort. A further reported finding was that TCR beta sequences accurately predicted the HLA-A and HLA-B alleles for most subjects in the first cohort. According to a later genetic analysis, donors in an Asian-associated ancestry cluster had fewer N-insertions in productive TCRs than the roughly 660-donor mean. Specific HLA alleles were associated with around 18,000 TCR beta sequences at a false discovery rate of 0.05 in a later analysis. According to a later analysis, most CMV-associated TCR beta chains appeared to be HLA-restricted, and the HLA associations seemed to be driven largely by CMV exposure. The sequencing pipeline was judged likely to have produced a cluster of highly shared sequence variants as a technical artifact. Because HLA typing was unavailable for some donors at each locus, only the typed subset was used in association tests. In a later analysis, TCR association rates were found to vary across HLA loci, with the most associated TCRs seen for DRB1 alleles and the fewest for HLA-C alleles. Correlated functional status among segregating V segments might be attributable to linkage disequilibrium, but an unknown experimental factor could not be ruled out. Broadly in line with IMGT annotations, most TCR beta V segments showed up in productive rearrangements about 87% or about 30% of the time in an earlier analysis of around 550 of the donors. Across donors, most TCR sequences were observed very rarely, whereas some public TCRs were present in many individuals. For the cohort, immune exposure information was limited to CMV serostatus. In this cohort, only TCR beta chains were sequenced, and detectable features were limited by the absence of alpha or paired-chain data. Several of the top co-occurrence clusters appeared to be linked to parvovirus B19, influenza, CMV and Epstein-Barr virus, according to a later analysis. The authors suggested that the approach could potentially be generalized to other disease states and immunological phenotypes. A few of the identified cytomegalovirus-associated TCR beta chains were confirmed in vitro to be specific for cytomegalovirus antigens. When HLA alleles, especially DR and DQ, strongly co-occurred, attributing TCR associations to individual alleles was difficult. Sequencing depth was assumed to be roughly uniform across donors in the presence/absence analyses, though that assumption may not hold. In both the original and validation cohorts, the classifier was reported to diagnose cytomegalovirus status with high specificity and sensitivity. The study gave a list of roughly 150 TCR beta chains associated with cytomegalovirus. Because counts were too low, more than 15 rarely observed V segments, including chromosome 9 orphons, were left out of the earlier analysis of a few hundred of the donors.

The library was obtained by the immunoSEQ multiplex PCR assay. For the multiplex PCR, a mixture combining 60 forward primers for TCR Vbeta segments and 13 reverse primers for TCR Jbeta segments was used. The CDR3 region of rearranged TCR beta genes was amplified from genomic DNA by a multiplex PCR assay. The amplified TCR beta libraries were sequenced on the Illumina HiSeq System as 87-base-pair reads. As for the original processing: A later analysis counted about 82 million unique TCR beta chains across the 700 or so repertoires, and around 9.9 million of these chains were shared by at least two donors. Raw reads were error-corrected and collapsed into unique sequences with a nearest-neighbor algorithm that merged closely related sequences to remove PCR and sequencing errors. CDR3 sequences were aligned to IMGT reference sequences to assign V, D and J gene segments. For a sequence to be retained, a match of at least six nucleotides to both a V gene segment and a J gene segment was required. A rearrangement was called productive if the CDR3 had no stop codons and remained in frame with V and J, and every other rearrangement was called non-productive. CDR3 was defined according to IMGT convention as the region running from the second conserved V-encoded cysteine to the conserved J-encoded phenylalanine. The earlier analysis of 500 to 650 of the donors excluded any sequence lacking an unambiguous match to a single V gene segment. In an earlier analysis of more than 500 of the donors, a V segment was called functional when productive rearrangements were above 56.7%, and segregating when the standard deviation between donors exceeded 5%. To diagnose cytomegalovirus status from the catalog of TCR beta chain sequences, a statistical classification framework was built. In a later analysis, V and J genes were assigned by comparing TCR nucleotide sequences against IMGT/GENE-DB human TR gene sequences. Using the TCRdist pipeline, a later analysis assigned CDR3 sequences along with most-parsimonious VDJ recombination scenarios. A later analysis defined each TCR beta chain by its CDR3 amino acid sequence plus V-gene family, and excluded reads lacking a unique V-gene family. In a later analysis, 450 to 600 highly shared, low-generation-probability nucleotide sequences were removed to address suspected cross-contamination and a sequencing artifact. For each public chain, a later analysis derived a clonal expansion index from normalized ranks of inferred template counts within each repertoire. In a later analysis, generation probabilities were computed with a VDJ recombination model fitted to out-of-frame rearrangements, and the resulting probabilities were checked against IGoR. A later analysis scored TCR-TCR, TCR-HLA and TCR-CMV co-occurrence with hypergeometric tests, applying a repertoire-size bias correction to TCR pairs. In a later analysis, false discovery rates were estimated by permuting HLA or CMV assignments 20 times. In a later analysis, co-occurring TCRs were grouped using DBSCAN, and TCRdist sequence similarity was added for clustering within HLA-allele-positive subsets. For co-occurrence clustering, repertoires with fewer than 30,000 or more than 120,000 public chains were excluded, along with about five repertoires with anomalous nucleotide sharing. The clones in this table, taken by TCRdb from immuneACCESS, are in-frame only. Not every clone is retained; where verified, under half of the shortfall comes from an unresolved V gene, and the cause of the rest is unknown. That table furnishes V, J and clone size, whereas the DNA furnished D and trimming. The sample contains 100,000 to 150,000 clones, approximately 68% of them found a single time. In total, the top ten clones hold around 1.6% of the sample.

The germline V gene sets CDR1 to MNHEY and CDR2 to SVGAGI. Including cysteine and phenylalanine, the CDR3 has 15 amino acids. Only CDR3 DNA remains: 45 bases, in frame from the first base. Trimming at the junction amounts to 0 bases on V and 4 bases on J, and the germline ends lie 10 bases apart. In total, approximately 690 healthy bone marrow donors made up the cohort. At the time of sampling, every cohort member was nominally healthy, though immune exposures that went unrecorded were likely present. The donor tested CMV seropositive, placing the donor among the 310 or so seropositive members of the cohort. A peripheral blood sample was collected from each donor, and TCR beta sequencing was performed on peripheral blood mononuclear cells. The Qiagen DNeasy Blood Extraction Kit was used to extract genomic DNA from the blood cell samples. This clone was observed a few times. It has no known antigen specificity. Per-nucleotide qualities are absent, and no much larger clonotype sits a single base away.

This receptor was identified in a man between 25 and 39 years old in good health and CMV-seropositive. The sample consisted of PBMCs. The rearrangement joined TRBV6-5 to TRBJ1-3; no D segment can be confidently identified. The bases are TGTGCCAGCAGTTACTCGAACAGTTGGGGAAACACCATATATTTT. Its translation reads: CASSYSNSWGNTIYF.